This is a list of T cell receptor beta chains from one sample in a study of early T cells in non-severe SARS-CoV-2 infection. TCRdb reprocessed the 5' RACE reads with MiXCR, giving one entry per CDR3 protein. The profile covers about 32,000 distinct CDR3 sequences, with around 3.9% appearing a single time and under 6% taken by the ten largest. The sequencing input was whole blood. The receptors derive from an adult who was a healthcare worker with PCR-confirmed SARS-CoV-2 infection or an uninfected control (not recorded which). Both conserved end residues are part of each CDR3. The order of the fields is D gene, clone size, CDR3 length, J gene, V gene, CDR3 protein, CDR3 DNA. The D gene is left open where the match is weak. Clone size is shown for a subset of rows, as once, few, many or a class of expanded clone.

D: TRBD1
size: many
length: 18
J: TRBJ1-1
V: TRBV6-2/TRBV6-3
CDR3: CASSYKASGTGLRTEAFF
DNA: TGTGCCAGCAGTTACAAGGCCTCCGGGACAGGGCTTCGCACTGAAGCTTTCTTT

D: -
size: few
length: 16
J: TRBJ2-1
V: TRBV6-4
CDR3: CASSDSGGASANEQFF
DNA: TGTGCCAGCAGTGACTCTGGGGGCGCGTCTGCCAATGAGCAGTTCTTC

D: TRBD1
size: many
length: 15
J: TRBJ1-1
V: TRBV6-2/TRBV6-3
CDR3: CASSYDRGWRAEAFF
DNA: TGTGCCAGCAGTTACGACAGGGGATGGCGGGCTGAAGCTTTCTTT

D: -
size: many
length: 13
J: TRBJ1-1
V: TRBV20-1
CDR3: CSARESRNTEAFF
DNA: TGCAGTGCTAGAGAGTCCAGGAACACTGAAGCTTTCTTT

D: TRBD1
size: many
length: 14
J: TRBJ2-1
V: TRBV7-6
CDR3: CASSLRGDRGEQFF
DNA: TGTGCCAGCAGCTTAAGAGGGGACAGGGGCGAGCAGTTCTTC

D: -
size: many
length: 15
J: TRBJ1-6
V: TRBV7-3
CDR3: CASSSDSSLNSPLHF
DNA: TGTGCCAGCAGCTCTGACAGCTCGCTTAATTCACCCCTCCACTTT

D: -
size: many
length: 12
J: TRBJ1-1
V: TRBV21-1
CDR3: CASSKDEDSAFF
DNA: TGTGCCAGCAGCAAAGACGAGGATTCGGCTTTCTTT

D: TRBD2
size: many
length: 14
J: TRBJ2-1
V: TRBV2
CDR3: CASRRLAGSEEQFF
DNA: TGTGCCAGCAGGCGACTAGCGGGGTCAGAAGAGCAGTTCTTC

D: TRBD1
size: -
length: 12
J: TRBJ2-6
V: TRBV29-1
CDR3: CSVDRDPNVLTF
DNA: TGCAGCGTGGACAGGGATCCCAACGTCCTGACTTTC

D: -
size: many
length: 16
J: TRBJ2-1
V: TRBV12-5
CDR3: CASGLVLEGGPGEQFF
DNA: TGTGCTAGTGGTTTGGTACTGGAAGGGGGGCCGGGTGAGCAGTTCTTC

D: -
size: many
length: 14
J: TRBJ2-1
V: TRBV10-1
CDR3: CASSDTSSYNEQFF
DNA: TGCGCCAGCAGCGACACGAGCTCCTACAATGAGCAGTTCTTC

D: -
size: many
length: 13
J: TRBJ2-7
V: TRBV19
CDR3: CACSPGVTYEQYF
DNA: TGTGCCTGCTCCCCAGGGGTCACCTACGAGCAGTACTTC

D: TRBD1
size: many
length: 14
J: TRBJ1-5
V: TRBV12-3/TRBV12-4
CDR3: CASTPTGWNQPQHF
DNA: TGTGCCAGCACCCCGACAGGGTGGAATCAGCCCCAGCATTTT

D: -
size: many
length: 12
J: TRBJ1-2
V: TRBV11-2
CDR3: CASSLDRGGYTF
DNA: TGTGCCAGCAGCTTAGACAGGGGTGGCTACACCTTC

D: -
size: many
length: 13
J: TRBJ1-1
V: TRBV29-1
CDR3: CSVSQGAHTEAFF
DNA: TGCAGCGTATCTCAGGGAGCTCACACTGAAGCTTTCTTT

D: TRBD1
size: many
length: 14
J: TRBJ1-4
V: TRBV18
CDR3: CASVRGQNNEKLFF
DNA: TGTGCCAGCGTACGGGGACAGAATAATGAAAAACTGTTTTTT

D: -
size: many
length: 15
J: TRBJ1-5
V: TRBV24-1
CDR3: CATSDRRGNNQPQHF
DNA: TGTGCCACCAGTGATCGGAGGGGCAACAATCAGCCCCAGCATTTT

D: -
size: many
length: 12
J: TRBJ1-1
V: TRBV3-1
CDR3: CASSHRQGEAFF
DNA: TGTGCCAGCAGCCACCGCCAGGGTGAAGCTTTCTTT

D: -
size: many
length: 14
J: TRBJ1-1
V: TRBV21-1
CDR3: CASSTLDSSTEAFF
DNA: TGTGCCAGCAGCACTCTGGACAGCAGCACTGAAGCTTTCTTT

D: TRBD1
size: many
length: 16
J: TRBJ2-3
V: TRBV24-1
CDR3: CATSDKGTGRADTQYF
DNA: TGTGCCACCAGTGATAAGGGGACAGGCCGAGCAGATACGCAGTATTTT

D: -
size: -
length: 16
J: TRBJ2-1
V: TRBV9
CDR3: CASSVGDGHSYNEQFF
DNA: TGTGCCAGCAGCGTAGGGGACGGGCACTCCTACAATGAGCAGTTCTTC

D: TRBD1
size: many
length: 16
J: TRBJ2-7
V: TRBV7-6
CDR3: CASSLAPGQKPYEQYF
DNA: TGTGCCAGCAGCTTAGCGCCGGGACAGAAACCCTACGAGCAGTACTTC

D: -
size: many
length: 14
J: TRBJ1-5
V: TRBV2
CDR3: CASSGSGGNQPQHF
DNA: TGTGCCAGCAGTGGCTCGGGGGGGAATCAGCCCCAGCATTTT

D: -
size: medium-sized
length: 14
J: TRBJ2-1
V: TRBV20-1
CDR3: CSARDLKAGPEQFF
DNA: TGCAGTGCTAGAGATCTAAAGGCGGGACCTGAGCAGTTCTTC

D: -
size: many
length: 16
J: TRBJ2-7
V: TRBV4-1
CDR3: CASSQSSGELSYEQYF
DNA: TGCGCCAGCAGCCAATCCTCAGGAGAACTCTCCTACGAGCAGTACTTC

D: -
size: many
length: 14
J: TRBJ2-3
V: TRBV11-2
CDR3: CASSQGMIPDTQYF
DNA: TGTGCCAGCAGCCAGGGGATGATCCCAGATACGCAGTATTTT

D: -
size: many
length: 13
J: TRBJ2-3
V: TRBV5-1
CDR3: CASTPTGTDTQYF
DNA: TGCGCCAGCACCCCCACCGGCACAGATACGCAGTATTTT

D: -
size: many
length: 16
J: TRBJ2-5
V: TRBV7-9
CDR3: CASSLVGESFQETQYF
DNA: TGTGCCAGCAGCTTAGTAGGGGAGAGCTTCCAAGAGACCCAGTACTTC

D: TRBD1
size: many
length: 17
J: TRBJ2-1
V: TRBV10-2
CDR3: CASSDHTGTGINNEQFF
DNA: TGCGCCAGCAGTGATCATACCGGGACAGGGATAAACAATGAGCAGTTCTTC

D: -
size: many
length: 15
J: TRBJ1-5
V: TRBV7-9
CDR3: CASSRGQSSNQPQHF
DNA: TGTGCCAGCAGCAGAGGACAGAGTAGCAATCAGCCCCAGCATTTT

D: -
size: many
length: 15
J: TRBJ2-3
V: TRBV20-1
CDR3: CSARDQTVSTDTQYF
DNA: TGCAGTGCTAGAGATCAGACTGTAAGCACAGATACGCAGTATTTT

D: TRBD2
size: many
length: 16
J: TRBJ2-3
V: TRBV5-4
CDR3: CASSLAGRAHGDTQYF
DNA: TGTGCCAGCAGCTTGGCCGGGAGGGCCCACGGAGATACGCAGTATTTT

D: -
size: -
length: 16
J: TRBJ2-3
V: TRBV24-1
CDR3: CATSETTGLGTDTQYF
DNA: TGTGCCACCAGTGAGACCACGGGGCTGGGCACAGATACGCAGTATTTT

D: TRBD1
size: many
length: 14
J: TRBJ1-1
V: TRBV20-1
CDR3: CSAREGQRNTEAFF
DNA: TGCAGTGCTAGAGAGGGACAGCGGAACACTGAAGCTTTCTTT

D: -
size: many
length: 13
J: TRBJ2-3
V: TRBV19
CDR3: CASSISPVATQYF
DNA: TGTGCCAGTAGTATATCTCCGGTAGCTACGCAGTATTTT

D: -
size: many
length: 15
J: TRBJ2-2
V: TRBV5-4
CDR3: CASSQSGVSAGELFF
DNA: TGTGCCAGCAGCCAATCGGGCGTCTCGGCCGGGGAGCTGTTTTTT

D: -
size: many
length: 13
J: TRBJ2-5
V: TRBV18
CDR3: CASSPPSEENQYF
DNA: TGTGCCAGCTCACCACCGAGTGAGGAGAACCAGTACTTC

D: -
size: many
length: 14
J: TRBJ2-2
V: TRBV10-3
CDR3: CAINRDLNTGELFF
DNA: TGTGCCATCAATCGGGATCTGAACACCGGGGAGCTGTTTTTT

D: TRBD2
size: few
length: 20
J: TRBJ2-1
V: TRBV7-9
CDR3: CASSYSRTSGKDHSYNEQFF
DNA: TGTGCCAGCAGCTACTCCCGGACTAGCGGGAAGGACCACTCCTACAATGAGCAGTTCTTC

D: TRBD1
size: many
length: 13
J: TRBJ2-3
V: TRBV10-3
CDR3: CATRDSATDTQYF
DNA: TGTGCCACCAGGGACAGTGCCACAGATACGCAGTATTTT

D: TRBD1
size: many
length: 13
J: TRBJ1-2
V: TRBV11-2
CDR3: CASSPRDRGGYTF
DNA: TGTGCCAGCAGCCCGCGGGACAGGGGAGGCTACACCTTC

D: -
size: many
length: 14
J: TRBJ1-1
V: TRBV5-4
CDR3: CASSFEGRSYRAFF
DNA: TGTGCCAGCAGCTTTGAGGGGAGGTCCTACAGAGCTTTCTTT

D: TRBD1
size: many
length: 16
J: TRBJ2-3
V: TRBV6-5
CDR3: CASSWAGGLGTDTQYF
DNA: TGTGCCAGCAGTTGGGCAGGGGGCTTGGGCACAGATACGCAGTATTTT

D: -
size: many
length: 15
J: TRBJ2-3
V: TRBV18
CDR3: CASSPRATSTDTQYF
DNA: TGTGCCAGCTCACCAAGAGCGACCAGCACAGATACGCAGTATTTT

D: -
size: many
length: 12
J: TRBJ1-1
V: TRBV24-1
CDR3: CATSSTRAEAFF
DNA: TGTGCCACCAGTTCAACCCGCGCTGAAGCTTTCTTT

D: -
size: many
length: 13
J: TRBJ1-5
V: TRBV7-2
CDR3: CASSTGPNQPQHF
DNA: TGTGCCAGCAGCACCGGACCAAATCAGCCCCAGCATTTT

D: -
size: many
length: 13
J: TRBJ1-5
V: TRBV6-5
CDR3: CASSQDGRLPQHF
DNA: TGTGCCAGCAGCCAGGACGGTAGATTGCCCCAGCATTTT

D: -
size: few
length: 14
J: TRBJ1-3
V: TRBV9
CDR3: CASSVGGTGNTIYF
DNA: TGTGCCAGCAGCGTAGGAGGTACTGGAAACACCATATATTTT

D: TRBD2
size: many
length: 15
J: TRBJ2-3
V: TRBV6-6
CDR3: CASSSSGRFTDTQYF
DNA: TGTGCCAGCAGTTCCAGCGGGAGATTCACAGATACGCAGTATTTT

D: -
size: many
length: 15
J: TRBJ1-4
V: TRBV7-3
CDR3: CASSPGPGANEKLFF
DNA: TGTGCCAGCAGCCCCGGCCCGGGGGCTAATGAAAAACTGTTTTTT

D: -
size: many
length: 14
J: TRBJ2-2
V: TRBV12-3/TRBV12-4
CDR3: CASNQGDGTGELFF
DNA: TGTGCCAGCAACCAAGGGGATGGCACCGGGGAGCTGTTTTTT

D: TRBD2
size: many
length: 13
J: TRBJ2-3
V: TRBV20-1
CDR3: CSAIAGSTDTQYF
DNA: TGCAGTGCTATAGCGGGAAGCACAGATACGCAGTATTTT

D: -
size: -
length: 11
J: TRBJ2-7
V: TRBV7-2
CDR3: CASSPGSGQYF
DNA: TGTGCCAGCAGCCCCGGCAGCGGGCAGTACTTC

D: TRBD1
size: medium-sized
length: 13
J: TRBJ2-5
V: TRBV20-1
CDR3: CSATGGHQETQYF
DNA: TGCAGTGCCACAGGGGGCCACCAAGAGACCCAGTACTTC

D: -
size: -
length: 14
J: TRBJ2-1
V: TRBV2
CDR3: CASRRRSSYNEQFF
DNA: TGTGCCAGCAGAAGACGGAGCTCCTACAATGAGCAGTTCTTC

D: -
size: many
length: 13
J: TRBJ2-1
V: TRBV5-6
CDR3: CASSLGLGAEQFF
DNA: TGTGCCAGCAGCTTGGGTCTAGGGGCTGAGCAGTTCTTC

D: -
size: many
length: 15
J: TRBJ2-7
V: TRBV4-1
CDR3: CASSQGWGSSYEQYF
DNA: TGCGCCAGCAGCCAAGGTTGGGGCTCCTCCTACGAGCAGTACTTC

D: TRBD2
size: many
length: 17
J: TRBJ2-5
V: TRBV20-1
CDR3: CSASPPRLAGGGETQYF
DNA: TGCAGTGCTAGCCCGCCCAGGCTAGCGGGGGGCGGAGAGACCCAGTACTTC

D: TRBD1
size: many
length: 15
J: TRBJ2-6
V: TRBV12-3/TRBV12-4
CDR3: CASTKTGAGANVLTF
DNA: TGTGCCAGCACCAAGACAGGGGCTGGGGCCAACGTCCTGACTTTC